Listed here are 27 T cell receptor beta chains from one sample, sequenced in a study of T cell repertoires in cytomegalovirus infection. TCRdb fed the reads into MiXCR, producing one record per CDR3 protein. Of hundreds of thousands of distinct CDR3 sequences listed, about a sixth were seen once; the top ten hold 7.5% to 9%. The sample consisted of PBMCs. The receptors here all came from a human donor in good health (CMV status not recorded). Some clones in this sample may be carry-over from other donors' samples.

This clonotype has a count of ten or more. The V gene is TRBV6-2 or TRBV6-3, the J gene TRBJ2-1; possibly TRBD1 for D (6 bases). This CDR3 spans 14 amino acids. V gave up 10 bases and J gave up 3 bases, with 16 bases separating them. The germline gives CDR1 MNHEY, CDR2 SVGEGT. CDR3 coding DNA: TGTGCCACCCTAGGGCAGGGGAGCTACAATGAGCAGTTCTTC. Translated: CATLGQGSYNEQFF.

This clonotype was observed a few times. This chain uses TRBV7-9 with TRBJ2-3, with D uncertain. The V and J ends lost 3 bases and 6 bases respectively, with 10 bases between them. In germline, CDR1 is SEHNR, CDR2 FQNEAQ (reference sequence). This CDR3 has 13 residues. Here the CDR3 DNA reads TGTGCCAGCAGCTTCCCGGTGACGGATACGCAGTATTTT. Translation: CASSFPVTDTQYF.

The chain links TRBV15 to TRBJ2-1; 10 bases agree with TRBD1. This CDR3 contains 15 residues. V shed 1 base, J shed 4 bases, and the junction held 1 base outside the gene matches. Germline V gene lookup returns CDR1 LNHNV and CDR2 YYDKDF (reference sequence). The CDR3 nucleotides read TGTGCCACCAGCAGAGGGGACAGGGGATACAATGAGCAGTTCTTC. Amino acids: CATSRGDRGYNEQFF.

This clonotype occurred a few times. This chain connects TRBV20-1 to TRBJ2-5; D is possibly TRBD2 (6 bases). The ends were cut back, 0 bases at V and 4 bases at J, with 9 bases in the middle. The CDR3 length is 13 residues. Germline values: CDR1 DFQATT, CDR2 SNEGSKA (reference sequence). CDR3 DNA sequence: TGCAGTGCTAGAGATGCTAGCGTAGAGACCCAGTACTTC. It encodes CSARDASVETQYF.

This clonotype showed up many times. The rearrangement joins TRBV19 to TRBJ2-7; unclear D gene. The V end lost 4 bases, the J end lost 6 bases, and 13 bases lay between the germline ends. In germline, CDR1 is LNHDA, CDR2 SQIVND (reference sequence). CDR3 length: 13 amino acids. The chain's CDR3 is CASSKDDLSEQYF. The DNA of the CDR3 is TGTGCCAGTAGTAAGGACGACCTCAGCGAGCAGTACTTC.

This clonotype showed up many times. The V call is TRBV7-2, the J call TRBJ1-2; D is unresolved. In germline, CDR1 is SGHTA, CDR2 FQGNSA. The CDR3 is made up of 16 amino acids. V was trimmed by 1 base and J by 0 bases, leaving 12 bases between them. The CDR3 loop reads CASSLVVGRPNYGYTF. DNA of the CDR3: TGTGCCAGCAGCTTAGTGGTCGGCCGACCTAACTATGGCTACACCTTC.

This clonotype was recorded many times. The CDR3 coding sequence is TGTGCCAGACGTCCCGCGGCAGGGAGGGTCGCAGATACGCAGTATTTT. Translated: CARRPAAGRVADTQYF. This chain links TRBV7-9 with TRBJ2-3, with 7 bases lining up with TRBD2. The CDR3 covers 16 residues. J was trimmed by 4 bases and V by 9 bases; bases with no gene match: 16. Germline V gene sequence: CDR1 SEHNR, CDR2 FQNEAQ (reference sequence).

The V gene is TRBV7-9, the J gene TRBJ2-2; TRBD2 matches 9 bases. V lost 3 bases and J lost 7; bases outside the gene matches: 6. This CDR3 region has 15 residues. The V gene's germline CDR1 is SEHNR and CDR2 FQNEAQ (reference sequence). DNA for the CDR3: TGTGCCAGCAGCTTCCAACCTAGCGGGGTCGGGGAGCTGTTTTTT. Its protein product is CASSFQPSGVGELFF.

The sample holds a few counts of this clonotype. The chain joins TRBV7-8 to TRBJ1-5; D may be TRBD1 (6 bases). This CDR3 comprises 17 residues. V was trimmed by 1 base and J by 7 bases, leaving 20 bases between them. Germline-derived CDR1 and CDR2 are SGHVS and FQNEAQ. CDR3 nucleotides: TGTGCCAGCAGCTTAGAAGCCACTCCCAGGGGACGGCAGCCCCAGCATTTT. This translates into CASSLEATPRGRQPQHF.

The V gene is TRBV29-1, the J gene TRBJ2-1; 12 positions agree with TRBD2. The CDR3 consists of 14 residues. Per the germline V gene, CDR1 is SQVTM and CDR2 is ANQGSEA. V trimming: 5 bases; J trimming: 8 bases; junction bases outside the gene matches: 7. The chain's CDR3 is CSVSTSGGIDEQFF. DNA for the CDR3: TGCAGCGTTTCAACTAGCGGGGGGATCGATGAGCAGTTCTTC.

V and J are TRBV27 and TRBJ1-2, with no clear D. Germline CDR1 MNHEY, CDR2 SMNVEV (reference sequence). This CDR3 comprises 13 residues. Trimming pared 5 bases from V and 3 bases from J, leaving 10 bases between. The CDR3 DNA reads TGTGCCAGCAGTCTGTATAGGGACTATGGCTACACCTTC. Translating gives CASSLYRDYGYTF.

The CDR3 reads CASSFIAGGNNEQFF. The CDR3, as DNA: TGTGCCAGCAGTTTTATAGCGGGGGGAAACAATGAGCAGTTCTTC. The chain couples TRBV27 to TRBJ2-1; 10 bases map to TRBD2. This CDR3 contains 15 residues. J was trimmed by 5 bases and V by 3 bases; bases with no gene match: 4. CDR1 and CDR2 (germline): MNHEY, SMNVEV (reference sequence).

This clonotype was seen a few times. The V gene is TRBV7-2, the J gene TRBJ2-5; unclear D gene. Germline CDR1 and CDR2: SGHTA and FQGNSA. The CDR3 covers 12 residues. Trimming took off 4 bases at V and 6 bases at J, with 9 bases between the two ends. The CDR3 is CASSSQGQTQYF. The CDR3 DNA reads TGTGCCAGCAGCTCCCAAGGGCAGACCCAGTACTTC.

CDR3 bases: TGCAGCACCCGACAGGGGGAAGAGACCCAGTACTTC. This sequence encodes CSTRQGEETQYF. The chain combines TRBV29-1 with TRBJ2-5; 9 nucleotides agree with TRBD1. CDR1 and CDR2 from the germline V gene are SQVTM and ANQGSEA. This CDR3 spans 12 amino acids. Unmatched junction bases numbered 4, after V lost 8 bases and J lost 3 bases.

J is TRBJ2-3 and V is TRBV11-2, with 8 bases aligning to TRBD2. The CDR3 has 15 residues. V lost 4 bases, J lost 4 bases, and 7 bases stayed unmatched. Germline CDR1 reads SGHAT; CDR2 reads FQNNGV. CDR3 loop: CASSSRTSYPDTQYF. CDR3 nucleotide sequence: TGTGCCAGCAGCTCCAGGACTAGCTACCCAGATACGCAGTATTTT.

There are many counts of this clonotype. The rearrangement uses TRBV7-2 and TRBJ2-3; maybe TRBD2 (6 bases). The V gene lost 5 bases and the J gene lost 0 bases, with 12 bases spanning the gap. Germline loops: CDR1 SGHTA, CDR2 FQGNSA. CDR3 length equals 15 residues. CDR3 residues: CASSPRTISTDTQYF. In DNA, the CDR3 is TGTGCCAGCAGCCCCCGGACTATTAGCACAGATACGCAGTATTTT.

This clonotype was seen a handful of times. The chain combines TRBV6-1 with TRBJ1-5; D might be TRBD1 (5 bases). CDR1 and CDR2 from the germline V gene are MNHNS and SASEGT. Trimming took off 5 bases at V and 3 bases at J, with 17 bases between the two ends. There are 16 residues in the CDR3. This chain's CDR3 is CASSPFRQHYNQPQHF. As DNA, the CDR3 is TGTGCCAGCAGTCCCTTCCGACAGCACTACAATCAGCCCCAGCATTTT.

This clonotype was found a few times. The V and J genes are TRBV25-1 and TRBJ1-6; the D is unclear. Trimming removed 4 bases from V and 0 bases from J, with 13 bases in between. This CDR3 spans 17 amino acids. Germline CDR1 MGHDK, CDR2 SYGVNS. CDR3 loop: CASSVGTRLSYNSPLHF. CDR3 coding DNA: TGTGCCAGCAGTGTAGGTACCAGGCTCTCCTATAATTCACCCCTCCACTTT. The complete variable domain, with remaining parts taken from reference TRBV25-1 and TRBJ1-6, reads EADIYQTPRYLVIGTGKKITLECSQTMGHDKMYWYQQDPGMELHLIHYSYGVNSTEKGDLSSESTVSRIRTEHFPLTLESARPSHTSQYLCASSVGTRLSYNSPLHFGNGTRLTVT.

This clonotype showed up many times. The CDR3 coding sequence is TGTGCCAGCAGTGGGACGTCAACCTACGAGCAGTACTTC. It specifies CASSGTSTYEQYF. This chain links TRBV6-1 with TRBJ2-7; no firm D call. The V gene lost 4 bases and the J gene lost 2 bases, with 9 bases spanning the gap. CDR3 size: 13 residues. CDR1 is MNHNS and CDR2 is SASEGT in the germline V gene.

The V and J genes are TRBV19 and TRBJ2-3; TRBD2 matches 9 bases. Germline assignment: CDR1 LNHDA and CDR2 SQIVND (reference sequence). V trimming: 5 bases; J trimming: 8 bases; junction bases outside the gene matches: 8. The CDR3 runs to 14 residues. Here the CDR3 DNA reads TGTGCCAGTAGTCTAGCGGGAACTGGAGCTACGCAGTATTTT. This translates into CASSLAGTGATQYF.

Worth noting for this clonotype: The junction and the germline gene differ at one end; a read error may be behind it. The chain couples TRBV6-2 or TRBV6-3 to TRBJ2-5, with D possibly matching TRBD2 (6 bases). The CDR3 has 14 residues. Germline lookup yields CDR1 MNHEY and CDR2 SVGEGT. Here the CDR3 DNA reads TGTGCCAGCAGTCCGACTAGTTTCCAAGAGACCCGGTACTTC. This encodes CASSPTSFQETRYF.

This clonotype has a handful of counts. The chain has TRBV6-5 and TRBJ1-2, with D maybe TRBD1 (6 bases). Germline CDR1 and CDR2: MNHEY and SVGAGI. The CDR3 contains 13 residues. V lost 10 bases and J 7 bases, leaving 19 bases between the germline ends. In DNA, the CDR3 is TGTGCCACCCTTACCGGGGGGCATGGTGGCTACACCTTC. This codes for CATLTGGHGGYTF.

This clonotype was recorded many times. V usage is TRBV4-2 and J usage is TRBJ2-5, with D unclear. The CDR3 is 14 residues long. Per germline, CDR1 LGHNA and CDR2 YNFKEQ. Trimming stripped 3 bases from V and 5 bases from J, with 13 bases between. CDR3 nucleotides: TGTGCCAGCAGCCAGGTTACAGTTGGGGAGACCCAGTACTTC. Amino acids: CASSQVTVGETQYF.

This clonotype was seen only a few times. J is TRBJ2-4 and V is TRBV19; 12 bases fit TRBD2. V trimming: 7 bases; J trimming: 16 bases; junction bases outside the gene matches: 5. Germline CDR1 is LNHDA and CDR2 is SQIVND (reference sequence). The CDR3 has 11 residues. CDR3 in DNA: TGTGCCAGTACGACTAGCGGGGGTCTATACTTC. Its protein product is CASTTSGGLYF.

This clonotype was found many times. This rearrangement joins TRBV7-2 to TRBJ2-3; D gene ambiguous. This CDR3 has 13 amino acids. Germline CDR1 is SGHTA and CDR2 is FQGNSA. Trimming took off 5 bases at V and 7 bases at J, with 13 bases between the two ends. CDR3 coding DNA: TGTGCCAGCAGCCAGTCCCCATCGAATACGCAGTATTTT. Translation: CASSQSPSNTQYF.

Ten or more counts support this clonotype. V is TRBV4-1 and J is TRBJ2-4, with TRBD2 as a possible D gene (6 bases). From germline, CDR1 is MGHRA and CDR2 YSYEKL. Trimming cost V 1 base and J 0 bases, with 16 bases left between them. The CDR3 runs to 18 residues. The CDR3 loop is CASSQGVFSGVAKNIQYF. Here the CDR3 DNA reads TGCGCCAGCAGCCAAGGGGTGTTTTCGGGAGTAGCCAAAAACATTCAGTACTTC.

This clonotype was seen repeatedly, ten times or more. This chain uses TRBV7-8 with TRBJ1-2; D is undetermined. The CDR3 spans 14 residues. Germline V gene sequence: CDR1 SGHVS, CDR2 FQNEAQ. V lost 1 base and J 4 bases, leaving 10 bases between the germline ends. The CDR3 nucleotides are TGTGCCAGCAGCTTAGACGGGAGAACCTATGGCTACACCTTC. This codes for CASSLDGRTYGYTF.